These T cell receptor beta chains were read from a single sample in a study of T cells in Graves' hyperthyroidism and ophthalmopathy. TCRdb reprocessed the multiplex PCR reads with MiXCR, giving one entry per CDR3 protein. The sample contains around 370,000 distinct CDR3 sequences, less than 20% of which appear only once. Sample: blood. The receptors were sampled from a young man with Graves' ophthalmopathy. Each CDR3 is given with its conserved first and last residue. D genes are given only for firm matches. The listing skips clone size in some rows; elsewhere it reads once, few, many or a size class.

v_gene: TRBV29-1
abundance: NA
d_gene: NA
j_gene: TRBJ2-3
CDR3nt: TGCAGCGTCGAAACAGGGCCTAGCACAGATACGCAGTATTTT
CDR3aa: CSVETGPSTDTQYF

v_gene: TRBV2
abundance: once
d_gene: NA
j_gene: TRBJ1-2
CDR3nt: TGTGCCAGCACGGTGGGGGAAAGCTATGGCTACACCTTC
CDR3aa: CASTVGESYGYTF

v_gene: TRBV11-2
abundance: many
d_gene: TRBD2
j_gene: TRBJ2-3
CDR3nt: TGTGCCAGCAGCCTTACGTTGACTAGCTCGGATACGCAGTATTTT
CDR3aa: CASSLTLTSSDTQYF

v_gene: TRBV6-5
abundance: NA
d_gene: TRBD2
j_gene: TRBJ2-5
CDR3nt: TGTGCCAGCAGTTACAGCGGGGGGGGCAGGGAGACCCAGTACTTC
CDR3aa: CASSYSGGGRETQYF

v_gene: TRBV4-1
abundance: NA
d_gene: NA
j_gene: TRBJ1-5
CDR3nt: TGCGCCAGCAGCCAAGATTGGGGATCTAGCAATCAGCCCCAGCATTTT
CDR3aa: CASSQDWGSSNQPQHF

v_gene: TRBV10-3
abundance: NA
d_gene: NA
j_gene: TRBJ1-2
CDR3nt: TGTGCCATCAGTGGGGGGGAGTTCTACGGCTACACCTTC
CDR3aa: CAISGGEFYGYTF

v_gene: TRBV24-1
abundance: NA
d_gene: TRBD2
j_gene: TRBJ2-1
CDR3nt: TGTGCCACCAGTGATCCTCGGACTAGCGGGGGGGTGGTCAATGAGCAGTTCTTC
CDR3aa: CATSDPRTSGGVVNEQFF

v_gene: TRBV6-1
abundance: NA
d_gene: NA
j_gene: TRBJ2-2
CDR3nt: TGTGCCAGCGCCTTTGTGCCCGGGGAGCTGTTTTTT
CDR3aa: CASAFVPGELFF

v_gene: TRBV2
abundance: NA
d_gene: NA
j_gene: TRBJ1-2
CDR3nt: TGTGCCAGCAGCCAACAGGTTTTGGATGGCTACACCTTC
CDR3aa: CASSQQVLDGYTF

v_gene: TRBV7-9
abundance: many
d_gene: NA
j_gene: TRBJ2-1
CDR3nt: TGTGCCAGCAGCTTTTGGGGGATCTCCTACAATGAGCAGTTCTTC
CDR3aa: CASSFWGISYNEQFF

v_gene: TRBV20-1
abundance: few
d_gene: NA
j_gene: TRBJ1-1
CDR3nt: TGCAGTGCGGGGTCATGGGCCGATACCCAGAACACTGAAGCTTTCTTT
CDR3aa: CSAGSWADTQNTEAFF

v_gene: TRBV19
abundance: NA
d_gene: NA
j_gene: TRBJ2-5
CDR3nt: TGTGCCAGTAGTCTACAGGGTTTTACGGAGACCCAGTACTTC
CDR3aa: CASSLQGFTETQYF

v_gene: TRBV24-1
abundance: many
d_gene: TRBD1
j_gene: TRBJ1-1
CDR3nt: TGTGCCACCAGCATTCCGGGACAGTCTGAAGCTTTCTTT
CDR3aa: CATSIPGQSEAFF

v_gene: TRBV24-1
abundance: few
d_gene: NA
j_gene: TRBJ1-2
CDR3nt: TGTGCCACCAGTGATCCTGGGACTGATGGCTACACCTTC
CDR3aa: CATSDPGTDGYTF

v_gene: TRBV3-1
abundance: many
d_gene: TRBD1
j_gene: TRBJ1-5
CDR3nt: TGTGCCAGCAGCCAAGGGACAGGGGGGTCGAATCAGCCCCAGCATTTT
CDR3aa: CASSQGTGGSNQPQHF

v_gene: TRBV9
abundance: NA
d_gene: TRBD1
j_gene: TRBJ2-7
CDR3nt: TGTGCCAGCAGCGAGACAGGGGACCCTCGGCGCGAGCAGTACTTC
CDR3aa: CASSETGDPRREQYF

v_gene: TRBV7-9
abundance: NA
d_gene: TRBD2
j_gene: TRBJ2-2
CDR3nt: TGTGCCAGCAGCACTAGCGCCGGGGAGCTGTTTTTT
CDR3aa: CASSTSAGELFF

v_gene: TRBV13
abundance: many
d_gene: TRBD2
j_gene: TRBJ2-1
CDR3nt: TGTGCCAGCAGCACGGGGGGGGATAGCTCCTACAATGAGCAGTTCTTC
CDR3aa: CASSTGGDSSYNEQFF

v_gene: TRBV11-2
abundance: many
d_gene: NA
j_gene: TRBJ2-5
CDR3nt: TGTGCCAGCAGCTTAAAAGAGACCCAGTACTTC
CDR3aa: CASSLKETQYF

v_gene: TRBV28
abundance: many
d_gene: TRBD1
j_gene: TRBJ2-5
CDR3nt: TGTGCCAGCAGCCCTGCGACAGGGGAAGAGACCCAGTACTTC
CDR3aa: CASSPATGEETQYF

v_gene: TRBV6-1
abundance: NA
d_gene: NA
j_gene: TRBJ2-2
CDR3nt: TGTGCCAGCAGCCCCAGCTACTTCACCGGGGAGCTGTTTTTT
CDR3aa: CASSPSYFTGELFF

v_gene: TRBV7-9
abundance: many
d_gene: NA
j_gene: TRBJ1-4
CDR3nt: TGTGCCAGCAGCTTAGCGAATGAAAAACTGTTTTTT
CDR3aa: CASSLANEKLFF

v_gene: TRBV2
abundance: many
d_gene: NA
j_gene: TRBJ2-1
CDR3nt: TGTGCCAGCAGTGAAGCGGGGTACAATGAGCAGTTCTTC
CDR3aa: CASSEAGYNEQFF

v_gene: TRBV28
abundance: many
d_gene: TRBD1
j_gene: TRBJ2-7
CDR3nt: TGTGCCAGTACCCAGGGACAGAGCTACGAGCAGTACTTC
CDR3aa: CASTQGQSYEQYF

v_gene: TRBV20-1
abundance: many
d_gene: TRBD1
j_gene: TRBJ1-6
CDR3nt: TGCAGTGCTAGTGTGGACAGGGGACACCTTAATTCACCCCTCCACTTT
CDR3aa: CSASVDRGHLNSPLHF

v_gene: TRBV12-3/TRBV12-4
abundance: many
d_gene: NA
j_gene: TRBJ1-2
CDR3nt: TGTGCCAGCAGTTTTTCCCCAGCCTCAAACTATGGCTACACCTTC
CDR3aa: CASSFSPASNYGYTF

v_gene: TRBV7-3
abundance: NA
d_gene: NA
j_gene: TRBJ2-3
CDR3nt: TGTGCCAGCAGCTCCGGGTCTTCAGATACGCAGTATTTT
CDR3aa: CASSSGSSDTQYF

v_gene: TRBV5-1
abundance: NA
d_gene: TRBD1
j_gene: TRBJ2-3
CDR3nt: TGCGCCAGCAGCTTGGCTCCCGACAGGGGAAATAGGTTCGATACGCAGTATTTT
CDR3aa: CASSLAPDRGNRFDTQYF

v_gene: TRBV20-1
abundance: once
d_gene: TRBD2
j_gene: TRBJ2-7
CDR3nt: TGCAGTGCTCGCATGACTAGCGGGTATTTCGAGCAGTACTTC
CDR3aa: CSARMTSGYFEQYF

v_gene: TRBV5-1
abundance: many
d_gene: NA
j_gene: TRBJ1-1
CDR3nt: TGCGCCAGCAGCTTGGATGAGCCTACTGAAGCTTTCTTT
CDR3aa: CASSLDEPTEAFF

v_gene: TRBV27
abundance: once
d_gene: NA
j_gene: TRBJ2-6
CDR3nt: TGTGCCAGCAGTTTAGACCGACCGGGGAGCTCTGGGGCCAACGTCCTGACTTTC
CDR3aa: CASSLDRPGSSGANVLTF

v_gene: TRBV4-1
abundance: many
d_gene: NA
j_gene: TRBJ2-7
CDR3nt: TGCGCCAGCAGCCCGGGAGACAGGGATTCCTACGAGCAGTACTTC
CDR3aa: CASSPGDRDSYEQYF

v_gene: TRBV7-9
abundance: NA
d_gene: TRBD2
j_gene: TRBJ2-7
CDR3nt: TGTGCCAGCAGCCGGCTAGCGGGGGCGCGGTACGAGCAGTACTTC
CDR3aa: CASSRLAGARYEQYF

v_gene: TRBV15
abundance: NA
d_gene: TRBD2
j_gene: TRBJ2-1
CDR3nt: TGTGCCACCAGAGGGACTAGCGGGCCCTACAATGAGCAGTTCTTC
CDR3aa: CATRGTSGPYNEQFF

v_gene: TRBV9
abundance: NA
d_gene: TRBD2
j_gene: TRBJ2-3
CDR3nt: TGTGCCAGCAGCGTGAGAGTAGCGGGGAAACACACAGATACGCAGTATTTT
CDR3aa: CASSVRVAGKHTDTQYF

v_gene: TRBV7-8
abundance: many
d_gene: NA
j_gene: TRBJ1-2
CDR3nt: TGTGCCAGCAGCTTTATCGACACAAACTATGGCTACACCTTC
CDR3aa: CASSFIDTNYGYTF

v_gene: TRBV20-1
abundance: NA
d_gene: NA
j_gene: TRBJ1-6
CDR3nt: TGCAGTGCTAGGGGACCGTTTAATTCACCCCTCCACTTT
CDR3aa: CSARGPFNSPLHF

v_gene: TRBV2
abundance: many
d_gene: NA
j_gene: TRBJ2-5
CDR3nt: TGTGCCAGCAGTGGTAGCGCACAAGAGACCCAGTACTTC
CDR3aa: CASSGSAQETQYF

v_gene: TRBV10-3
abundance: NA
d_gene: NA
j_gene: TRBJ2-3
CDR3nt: TGTGCCATCAACAGGACCCCTCGGGCAGATACGCAGTATTTT
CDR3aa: CAINRTPRADTQYF

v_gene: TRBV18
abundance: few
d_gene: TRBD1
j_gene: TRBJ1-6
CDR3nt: TGTGCCAGCTCAGAGGGGGCGGTGAATTCACCCCTCCACTTT
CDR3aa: CASSEGAVNSPLHF

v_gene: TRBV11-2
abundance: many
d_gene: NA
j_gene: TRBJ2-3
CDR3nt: TGTGCCAGCAGCTTACAACTCCCTACGACAGGCGGAGATACGCAGTATTTT
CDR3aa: CASSLQLPTTGGDTQYF

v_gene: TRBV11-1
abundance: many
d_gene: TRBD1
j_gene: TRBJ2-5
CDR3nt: TGTGCCAGCAGCTCCTCGCGGACAGGGTCTCAAGAGACCCAGTACTTC
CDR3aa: CASSSSRTGSQETQYF

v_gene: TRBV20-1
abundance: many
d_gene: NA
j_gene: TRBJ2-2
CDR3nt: TGCAGTTTAGCAGGGACCACCGGGGAGCTGTTTTTT
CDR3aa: CSLAGTTGELFF

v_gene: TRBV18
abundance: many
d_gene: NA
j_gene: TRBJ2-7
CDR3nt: TGTGCCAGCTCGTACTCAGGGACCTACGAGCAGTACTTC
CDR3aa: CASSYSGTYEQYF

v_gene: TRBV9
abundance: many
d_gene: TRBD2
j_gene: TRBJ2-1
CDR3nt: TGTGCCAGCAGCGTAGAGGGCAGCGGGGGCCGTAATGAGCAGTTCTTC
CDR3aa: CASSVEGSGGRNEQFF

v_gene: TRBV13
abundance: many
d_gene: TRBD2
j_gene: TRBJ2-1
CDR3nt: TGTGCCAGCAGCCACCCTGGGAGCGGGGGTCTCAATGAGCAGTTCTTC
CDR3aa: CASSHPGSGGLNEQFF

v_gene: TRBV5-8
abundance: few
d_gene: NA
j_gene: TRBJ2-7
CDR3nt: TGTGCCAGCAGCTCATACTACGAGAGGGACGAGCAGTACTTC
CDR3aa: CASSSYYERDEQYF

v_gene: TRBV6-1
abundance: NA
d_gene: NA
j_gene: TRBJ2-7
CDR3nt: TGTGCCAGCAGTTCCTTAGGGGATTACCGAGGGGAGCAGTACTTC
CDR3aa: CASSSLGDYRGEQYF

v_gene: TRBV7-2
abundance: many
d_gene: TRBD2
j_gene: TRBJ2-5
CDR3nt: TGTGCCAGCAGCTTAGCGGTCCAGCGGGGGATACGGGAGACCCAGTACTTC
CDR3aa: CASSLAVQRGIRETQYF

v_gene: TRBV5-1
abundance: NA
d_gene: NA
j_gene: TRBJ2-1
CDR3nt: TGCGCCAGCAGCTTGGCCGAAATTTACAATGAGCAGTTCTTC
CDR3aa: CASSLAEIYNEQFF

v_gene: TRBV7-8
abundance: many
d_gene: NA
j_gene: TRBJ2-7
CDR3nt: TGTGCCAGCAGCTTGGACCGCTCCTACGAGCAGTACTTC
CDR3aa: CASSLDRSYEQYF

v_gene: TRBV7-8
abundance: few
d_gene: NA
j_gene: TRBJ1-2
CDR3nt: TGTGCCAGCAGCTTAGGTACGGCGAGCTATGGCTACACCTTC
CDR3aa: CASSLGTASYGYTF

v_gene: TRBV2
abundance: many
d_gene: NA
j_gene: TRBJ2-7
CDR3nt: TGTGCCAGCAGGGGGAACGAGCAGTACTTC
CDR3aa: CASRGNEQYF

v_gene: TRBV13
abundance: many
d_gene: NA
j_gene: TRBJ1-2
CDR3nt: TGTGCCAGCAGCTTAGGAGGTGCCTATGGCTACACCTTC
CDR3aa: CASSLGGAYGYTF